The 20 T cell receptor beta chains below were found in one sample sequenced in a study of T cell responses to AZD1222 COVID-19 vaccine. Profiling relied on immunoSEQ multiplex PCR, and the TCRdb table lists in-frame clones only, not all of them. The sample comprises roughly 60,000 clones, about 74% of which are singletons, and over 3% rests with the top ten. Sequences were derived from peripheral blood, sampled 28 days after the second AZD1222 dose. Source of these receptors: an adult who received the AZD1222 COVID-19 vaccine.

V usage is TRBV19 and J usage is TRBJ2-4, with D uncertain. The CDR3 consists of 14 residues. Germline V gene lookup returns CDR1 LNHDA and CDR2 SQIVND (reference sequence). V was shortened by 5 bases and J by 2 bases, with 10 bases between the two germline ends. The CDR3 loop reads CASSFRTPKNIQYF. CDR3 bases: TGTGCCAGTAGTTTCAGGACGCCCAAAAACATTCAGTACTTC.

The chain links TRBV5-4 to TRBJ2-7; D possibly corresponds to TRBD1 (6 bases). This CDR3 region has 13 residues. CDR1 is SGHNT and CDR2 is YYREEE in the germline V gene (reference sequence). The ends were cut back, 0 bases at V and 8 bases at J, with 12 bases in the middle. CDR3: CASSLETGIQQYF. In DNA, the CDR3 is TGTGCCAGCAGCTTGGAGACAGGTATCCAGCAGTACTTC.

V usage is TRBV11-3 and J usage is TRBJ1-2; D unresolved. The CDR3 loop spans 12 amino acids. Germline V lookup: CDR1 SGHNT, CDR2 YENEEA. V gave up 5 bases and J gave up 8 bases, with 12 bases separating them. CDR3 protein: CASSTSMGGYTF. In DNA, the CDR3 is TGTGCCAGCAGCACTAGTATGGGGGGCTACACCTTC. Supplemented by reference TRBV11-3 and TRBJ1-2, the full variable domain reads EAGVVQSPRYKIIEKKQPVAFWCNPISGHNTLYWYLQNLGQGPELLIRYENEEAVDDSQLPKDRFSAERLKGVDSTLKIQPAELGDSAVYLCASSTSMGGYTFGSGTRLTVV.

CDR3 bases: TGTGCCAGTAGAGCTCGCGGGGACAGGGGTCTGAACACTGAAGCTTTCTTT. Protein: CASRARGDRGLNTEAFF. The chain links TRBV19 to TRBJ1-1; TRBD1 aligns across 10 bases. Unmatched junction bases numbered 10, after V lost 6 bases and J lost 0 bases. Germline-derived CDR1 and CDR2 are LNHDA and SQIVND (reference sequence). The CDR3 extends over 17 amino acids.

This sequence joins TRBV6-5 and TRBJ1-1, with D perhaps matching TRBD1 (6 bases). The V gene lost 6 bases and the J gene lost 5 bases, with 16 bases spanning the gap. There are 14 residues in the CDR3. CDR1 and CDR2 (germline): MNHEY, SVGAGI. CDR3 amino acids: CASRKGGAGTEAFF. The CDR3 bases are TGTGCCAGCAGGAAGGGGGGCGCAGGGACTGAAGCTTTCTTT.

CDR3 sequence reads: CASSTDGESTEAFF. DNA for the CDR3: TGTGCCAGCAGCACAGATGGTGAGAGCACTGAAGCTTTCTTT. V gene TRBV9 combines with J gene TRBJ1-1; D remains unclear. Germline loops: CDR1 SGDLS, CDR2 YYNGEE. V dropped 4 bases and J dropped 4 bases, with 14 bases sitting between them. The CDR3 is 14 residues long.

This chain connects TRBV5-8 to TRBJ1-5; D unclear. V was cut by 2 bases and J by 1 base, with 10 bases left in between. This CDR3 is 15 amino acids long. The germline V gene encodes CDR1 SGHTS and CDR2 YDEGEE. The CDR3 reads CASSFQGLSNQPQHF. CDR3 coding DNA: TGTGCCAGCAGCTTCCAAGGGTTGAGCAATCAGCCCCAGCATTTT.

This CDR3 reads CASRGSELSGNTIYF. The CDR3 coding sequence is TGTGCCAGCAGGGGAAGTGAGCTCTCGGGAAACACCATATATTTT. V is TRBV3-1 (or the pseudogene TRBV3-2) and J is TRBJ1-3; D is undetermined. The V gene lost 6 bases and the J gene lost 4 bases, with 16 bases spanning the gap. Per germline, CDR1 LGHDT and CDR2 YNNKEL (reference sequence). The CDR3 runs to 15 residues.

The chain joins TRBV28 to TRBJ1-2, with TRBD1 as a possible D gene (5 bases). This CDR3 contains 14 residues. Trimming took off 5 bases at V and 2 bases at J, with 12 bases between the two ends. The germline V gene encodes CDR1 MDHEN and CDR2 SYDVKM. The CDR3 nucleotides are TGTGCCAGCAGTCCAGGGTTCCAGAACTATGGCTACACCTTC. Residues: CASSPGFQNYGYTF.

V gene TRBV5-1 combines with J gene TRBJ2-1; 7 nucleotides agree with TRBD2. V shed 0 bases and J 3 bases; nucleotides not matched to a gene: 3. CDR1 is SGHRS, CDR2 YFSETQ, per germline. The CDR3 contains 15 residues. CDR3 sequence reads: CASSLDPSGYNEQFF. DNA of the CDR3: TGCGCCAGCAGCTTGGACCCTAGCGGCTACAATGAGCAGTTCTTC.

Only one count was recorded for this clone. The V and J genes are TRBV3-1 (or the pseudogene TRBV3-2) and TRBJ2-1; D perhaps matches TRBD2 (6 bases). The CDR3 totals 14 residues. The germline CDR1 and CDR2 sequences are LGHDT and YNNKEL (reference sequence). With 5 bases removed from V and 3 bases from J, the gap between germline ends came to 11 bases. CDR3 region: CASSSPGDYNEQFF. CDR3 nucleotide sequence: TGTGCCAGCAGCTCTCCGGGGGACTACAATGAGCAGTTCTTC.

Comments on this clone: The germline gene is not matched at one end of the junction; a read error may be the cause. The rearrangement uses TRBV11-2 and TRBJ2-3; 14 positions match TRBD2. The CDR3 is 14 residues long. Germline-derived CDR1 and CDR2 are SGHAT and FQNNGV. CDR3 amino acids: CASSLQTSGGASNF. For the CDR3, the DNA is TGTGCCAGCAGCCTCCAGACTAGCGGGGGGGCATCGAATTTT.

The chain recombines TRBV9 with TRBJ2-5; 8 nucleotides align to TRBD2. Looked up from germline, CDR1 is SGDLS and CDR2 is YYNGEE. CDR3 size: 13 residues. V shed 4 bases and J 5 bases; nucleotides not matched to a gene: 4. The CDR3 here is CASSWGLDETQYF. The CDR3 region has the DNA TGTGCCAGCAGCTGGGGACTAGATGAGACCCAGTACTTC.

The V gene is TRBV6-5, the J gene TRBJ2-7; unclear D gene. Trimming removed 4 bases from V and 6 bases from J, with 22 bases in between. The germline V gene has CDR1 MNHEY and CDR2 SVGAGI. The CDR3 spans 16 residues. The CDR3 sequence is CASSSLGPTIGVEQYF. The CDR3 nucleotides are TGTGCCAGCAGTTCCCTAGGACCTACCATCGGTGTCGAGCAGTACTTC.

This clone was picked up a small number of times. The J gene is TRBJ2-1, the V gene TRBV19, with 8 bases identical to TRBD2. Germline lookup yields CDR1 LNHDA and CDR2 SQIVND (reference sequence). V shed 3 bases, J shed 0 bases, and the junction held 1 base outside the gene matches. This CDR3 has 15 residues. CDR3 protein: CASSIAGGSYNEQFF. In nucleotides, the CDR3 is TGTGCCAGTAGTATCGCGGGGGGCTCCTACAATGAGCAGTTCTTC.

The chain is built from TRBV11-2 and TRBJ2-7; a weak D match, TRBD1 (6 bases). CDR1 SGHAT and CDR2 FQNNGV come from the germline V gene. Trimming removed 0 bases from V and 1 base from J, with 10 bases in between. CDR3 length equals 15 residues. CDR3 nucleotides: TGTGCCAGCAGCTTAGAACAGGGACCATCCTACGAGCAGTACTTC. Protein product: CASSLEQGPSYEQYF. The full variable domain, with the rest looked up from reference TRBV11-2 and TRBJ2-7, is EAGVAQSPRYKIIEKRQSVAFWCNPISGHATLYWYQQILGQGPKLLIQFQNNGVVDDSQLPKDRFSAERLKGVDSTLKIQPAKLEDSAVYLCASSLEQGPSYEQYFGPGTRLTVT.

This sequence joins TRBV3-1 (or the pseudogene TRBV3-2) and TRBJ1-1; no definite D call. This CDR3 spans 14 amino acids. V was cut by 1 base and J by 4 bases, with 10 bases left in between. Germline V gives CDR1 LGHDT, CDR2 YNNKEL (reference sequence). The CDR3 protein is CASSQGIARTEAFF. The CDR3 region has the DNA TGTGCCAGCAGCCAAGGGATCGCCCGCACTGAAGCTTTCTTT.

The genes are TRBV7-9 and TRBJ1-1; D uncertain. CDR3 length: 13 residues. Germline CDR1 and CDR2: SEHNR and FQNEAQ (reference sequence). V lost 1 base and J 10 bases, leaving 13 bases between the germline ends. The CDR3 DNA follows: TGTGCCAGCAGCTTAGGTTCCTACGAGAGAGCTTTCTTT. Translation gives CASSLGSYERAFF.

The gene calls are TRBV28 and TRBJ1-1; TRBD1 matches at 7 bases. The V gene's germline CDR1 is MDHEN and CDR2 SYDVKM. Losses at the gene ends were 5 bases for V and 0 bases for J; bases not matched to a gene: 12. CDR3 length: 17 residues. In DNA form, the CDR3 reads TGTGCCAGCAGTCCCGGGGACAGCCTGTTCATGAACACTGAAGCTTTCTTT. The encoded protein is CASSPGDSLFMNTEAFF.

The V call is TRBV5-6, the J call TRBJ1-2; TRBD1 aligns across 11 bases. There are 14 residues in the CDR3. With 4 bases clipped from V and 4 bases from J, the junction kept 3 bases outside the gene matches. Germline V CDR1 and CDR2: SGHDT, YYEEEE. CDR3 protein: CASSTGTGGYGYTF. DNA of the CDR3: TGTGCCAGCAGCACCGGGACAGGGGGCTATGGCTACACCTTC.